The entry that follows covers one T cell receptor (beta chain) sequence. Its specificity is not known. The sample comes from a study of T cell responses to AZD1222 COVID-19 vaccine. Assay used: immunoSEQ multiplex PCR; TCRdb lists only in-frame clones, some missing. The table lists approximately 200,000 clones, approximately 90% of them singletons. Study-level findings and limits: Clonal diversity was possibly underestimated, and the donors were mostly white British, with more females. Two AZD1222 doses significantly raised spike-specific TCR breadth and depth over controls. Close to half of spike-specific TCRs reportedly recognize unmutated variant regions. Repertoire sampling happened only post peak T cell response.

Specimen: peripheral blood, collected 28 days after the second AZD1222 dose. The sequence was obtained from an adult who received the AZD1222 COVID-19 vaccine.

CDR3 sequence: CASTTAGGSYNEQFF. CDR3 in DNA: TGTGCCAGCACCACAGCGGGAGGTTCTTACAATGAGCAGTTCTTC. The chain couples TRBV27 to TRBJ2-1; 9 nucleotides match TRBD2. The V gene end was trimmed by 7 bases and the J gene end by 4 bases; junction bases not matched to a gene: 8. The CDR3 has 15 amino acids. CDR1 and CDR2 (germline): MNHEY, SMNVEV (reference sequence).